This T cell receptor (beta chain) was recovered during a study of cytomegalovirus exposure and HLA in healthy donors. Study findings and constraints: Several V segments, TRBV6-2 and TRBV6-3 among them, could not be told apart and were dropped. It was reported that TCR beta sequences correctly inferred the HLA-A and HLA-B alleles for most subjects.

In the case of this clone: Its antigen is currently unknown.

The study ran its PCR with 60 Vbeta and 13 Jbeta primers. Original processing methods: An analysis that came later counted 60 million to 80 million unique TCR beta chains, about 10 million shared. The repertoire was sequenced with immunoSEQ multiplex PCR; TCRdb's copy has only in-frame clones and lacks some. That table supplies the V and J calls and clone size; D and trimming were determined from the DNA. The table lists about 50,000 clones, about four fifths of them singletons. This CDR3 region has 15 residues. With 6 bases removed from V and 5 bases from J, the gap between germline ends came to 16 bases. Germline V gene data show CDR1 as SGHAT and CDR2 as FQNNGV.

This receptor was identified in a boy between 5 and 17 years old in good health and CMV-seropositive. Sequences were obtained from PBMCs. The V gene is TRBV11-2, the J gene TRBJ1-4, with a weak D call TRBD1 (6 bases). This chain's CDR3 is CASRPEQGINEKLFF. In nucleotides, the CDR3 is TGTGCCAGCAGGCCCGAACAGGGAATAAATGAAAAACTGTTTTTT.